A selection of T cell receptor beta chains follows, all from one sample in a study of control samples from healthy donors and cancer patients. The data were produced by immunoSEQ multiplex PCR, yet TCRdb's version contains in-frame clones alone and is incomplete. The repertoire holds 150,000 to 200,000 clones, approximately 94% seen once, with 11% to 15% in the top ten. Sequenced: PBMCs. The receptors were gathered from a man aged 60 to 75 with colorectal cancer. CDR3s include the opening cysteine and the closing phenylalanine or tryptophan. Each record gives: V gene, clone size, D gene, J gene, CDR3 DNA, CDR3 protein. A D gene is named only where the DNA matches it firmly. A row's size may be missing; if present it is once, few, many or a size class.

TRBV2,.,TRBD2,TRBJ2-1,TGTGCCAGCACGGCGGGGGGGTACAATGAGCAGTTCTTC,CASTAGGYNEQFF
TRBV7-9,.,.,TRBJ1-5,TGTGCCAGCAGCTTAGGGACCGGCGTGATTCAGCCCCAGCATTTT,CASSLGTGVIQPQHF
TRBV13,.,.,TRBJ1-5,TGTGCCAGCAGCTTAGGGGTGACGGGCAATCAGCCCCAGCATTTT,CASSLGVTGNQPQHF
TRBV25-1,.,.,TRBJ2-3,TGTGCCAGCAGTGCCCCTCCAGAGACAGATACGCAGTATTTT,CASSAPPETDTQYF
TRBV12-3/TRBV12-4,.,.,TRBJ1-5,TGTGCCAGCCTGCGGGGAGGCAATCAGCCCCAGCATTTT,CASLRGGNQPQHF
TRBV4-1,.,.,TRBJ2-5,TGCGCCAGCAGCCAAGGATTCGGGGACGCGACCCAGTACTTC,CASSQGFGDATQYF
TRBV6-6,once,.,TRBJ2-5,TGTGCCAGCAGTTTCCCCATGCAGGAGGGGGAGACCCAGTACTTC,CASSFPMQEGETQYF
TRBV30,.,.,TRBJ1-6,TGTGCCTGGAGTCCCGGACAAATCTATAATTCACCCCTCCACTTT,CAWSPGQIYNSPLHF
TRBV4-1,.,.,TRBJ2-5,TGCGCCAGCAGCCAAGAAGGGCCGCCCGGGGAGACCCAGTACTTC,CASSQEGPPGETQYF
TRBV19,.,.,TRBJ1-6,TGTGCCAGTAGTATTCCCAATTCACCCCTCCACTTT,CASSIPNSPLHF
TRBV7-9,.,TRBD1,TRBJ1-1,TGTGCCAGCAGCGAGGGACAGATGAACACTGAAGCTTTCTTT,CASSEGQMNTEAFF
TRBV5-4,.,.,TRBJ2-1,TGTGCCAGCAGCTTGGGGGGGGCAGACCCCTACAATGAGCAGTTCTTC,CASSLGGADPYNEQFF
TRBV10-3,.,.,TRBJ1-1,TGTGCCATCCGGGCCACCATGAACACTGAAGCTTTCTTT,CAIRATMNTEAFF
TRBV2,.,.,TRBJ1-3,TGTGCCAGCAGTGAAGCCGGGAAGAGCTCTGGAAACACCATATATTTT,CASSEAGKSSGNTIYF
TRBV3-1/TRBV3-2,.,.,TRBJ1-1,TGTGCCAGCAGCAAAAGGGGGGCGTACACTGAAGCTTTCTTT,CASSKRGAYTEAFF
TRBV6-5,.,.,TRBJ1-6,TGTGCCAGCACCCTAGGCAGGACTTATTCACCCCTCCACTTT,CASTLGRTYSPLHF
TRBV6-5,.,TRBD1,TRBJ1-1,TGTGCCAGCAGAGTCTCCGGGACAGGGGGCACCGAAGCTTTCTTT,CASRVSGTGGTEAFF
TRBV25-1,.,TRBD1,TRBJ1-2,TGTGCCAGCAGCGCAGGGGGGCAGGGCCCTGGCTACACCTTC,CASSAGGQGPGYTF
TRBV5-1,.,TRBD1,TRBJ2-2,TGCGCCAGCAGCTTGGGACAGGGAAGTACCGGGGAGCTGTTTTTT,CASSLGQGSTGELFF
TRBV9,.,TRBD2,TRBJ2-3,TGTGCCAGCAGCGTAGCGGGGGGGGCCTTCACAGATACGCAGTATTTT,CASSVAGGAFTDTQYF
TRBV19,.,.,TRBJ1-3,TGTGCCAGTAGTATAGAAGGACAGCCGACCAGAAGAAACACCATATATTTT,CASSIEGQPTRRNTIYF
TRBV5-1,.,TRBD1,TRBJ1-2,TGCGCCAGCAGCCCCGGGACAGGGGAGGGCTATGGCTACACCTTC,CASSPGTGEGYGYTF
TRBV19,.,.,TRBJ1-1,TGTGCCAGTAGTATGTCAGCACTCAGGGTGAACACTGAAGCTTTCTTT,CASSMSALRVNTEAFF
TRBV29-1,once,TRBD1,TRBJ1-5,TGCAGCGTACGGGACAGCCCCAATCAGCCCCAGCATTTT,CSVRDSPNQPQHF
TRBV4-1,.,.,TRBJ2-7,TGCGCCAGCAGCCAAGATGAGCGTCTGAGCTACGAGCAGTACTTC,CASSQDERLSYEQYF
TRBV18,.,.,TRBJ1-2,TGTGCCAGCTCACCCTCATCCTTGGGCGCGGCGAACTATGGCTACACCTTC,CASSPSSLGAANYGYTF
TRBV10-3,.,.,TRBJ1-3,TGTGCCATCAGTGAGAGTCGGACCTCTGGAAACACCATATATTTT,CAISESRTSGNTIYF
TRBV6-5,.,.,TRBJ2-3,TGTGCCAGCAGTTACGGTGCCACAGATACGCAGTATTTT,CASSYGATDTQYF
TRBV2,.,TRBD1,TRBJ1-4,TGTGCCAGCAGTGAAATAATAGGGACAGGGAGCGAAAAACTGTTTTTT,CASSEIIGTGSEKLFF
TRBV19,.,TRBD2,TRBJ2-1,TGTGCCAGTACTAGCGGGGATTTAAATGAGCAGTTCTTC,CASTSGDLNEQFF
TRBV7-2,.,.,TRBJ1-6,TGTGCCAGCAGCTCAGATTCACCCCTCCACTTT,CASSSDSPLHF
TRBV18,.,TRBD1,TRBJ1-1,TGTGCCAGCTCACCGGCGACAGGGATCTTCTCGTCTGAAGCTTTCTTT,CASSPATGIFSSEAFF
TRBV24-1,once,.,TRBJ1-5,TGTGCCACCAGTGATGGGACAATTTCTCGGCCCCAGCATTTT,CATSDGTISRPQHF
TRBV7-9,.,TRBD1,TRBJ1-1,TGTGCCAGCAGCTTAGGCCCGGACAGGCTCAACACTGAAGCTTTCTTT,CASSLGPDRLNTEAFF
TRBV6-5,.,.,TRBJ1-6,TGTGCCAGCCGGGCATTAGATAATTCACCCCTCCACTTT,CASRALDNSPLHF
TRBV7-9,.,.,TRBJ1-2,TGTGCCAGCAGCTTAGGCCCCTCTCGCCACACCTTC,CASSLGPSRHTF
TRBV5-1,.,.,TRBJ2-2,TGCGCCAGCAGCCCGGACGGTAGCACCGGGGAGCTGTTTTTT,CASSPDGSTGELFF